These 2 T cell receptor beta chains originate from one sample sequenced in a study of cytomegalovirus exposure and HLA in healthy donors. The PCR was carried out with 60 Vbeta primers and 13 Jbeta primers. This table comes from immunoSEQ multiplex PCR, and its TCRdb copy is limited to in-frame clones, with some not included. The table lists around 150,000 clones, more than 60% of them singletons. The source material was PBMCs. The receptors derive from a male donor in good health and CMV-seronegative.

This clone was counted only a few times. The chain joins TRBV6-1 to TRBJ2-7; perhaps TRBD1 as D (6 bases). The CDR3 covers 13 residues. Germline V gene lookup returns CDR1 MNHNS and CDR2 SASEGT. The ends were cut back, 7 bases at V and 3 bases at J, with 13 bases in the middle. The chain's CDR3 is CASTRQAYYEQYF. The DNA for the CDR3 is TGTGCCAGCACTAGACAGGCGTACTACGAGCAGTACTTC.

This chain joins TRBV7-9 and TRBJ2-2, with 7 bases aligning to TRBD1. The length of the CDR3 is 18 residues. Per germline, CDR1 SEHNR and CDR2 FQNEAQ (reference sequence). J gave up 3 bases and V 5 bases, and 15 bases lay outside the gene matches. The CDR3 loop reads CASSATSFQQGYTGELFF. CDR3 nucleotide sequence: TGTGCCAGCAGCGCAACATCATTTCAACAGGGGTACACCGGGGAGCTGTTTTTT.